This T cell receptor (beta chain) was sequenced in a study of blood T cells in healthy people across ages. Findings and caveats of the study: The study lacked donor CMV status, which possibly confounded expanded clonotype changes.

Caucasian individuals from Russia who were healthy and aged about 6 to 95 acted as donors. This clonotype was recorded only once. Its target is not known. The V end was cut by 5 bases, the J end by 4 bases, with 15 bases between. Per germline, CDR1 MNHEY and CDR2 SMNVEV (reference sequence). The CDR3 totals 15 residues. Together with a sample-barcoded 5' primer, a J-beta primer mix was included in a second PCR lasting roughly 6 to 12 cycles. CDR3-containing paired-end reads numbering at least 2.5 million came from each sample. One entry per CDR3 protein results from TCRdb running MiXCR on the 5' RACE reads. The sample carries about 1,000,000 distinct CDR3 sequences, less than 50% recorded once.

The origin of this receptor is a woman aged 60 to 75 in good health. Input material: blood. This chain uses TRBV27 with TRBJ1-5; D call uncertain. The CDR3: CASSTLTGPNQPQHF. As DNA, the CDR3 is TGTGCCAGCAGTACCCTAACCGGGCCAAATCAGCCCCAGCATTTT.